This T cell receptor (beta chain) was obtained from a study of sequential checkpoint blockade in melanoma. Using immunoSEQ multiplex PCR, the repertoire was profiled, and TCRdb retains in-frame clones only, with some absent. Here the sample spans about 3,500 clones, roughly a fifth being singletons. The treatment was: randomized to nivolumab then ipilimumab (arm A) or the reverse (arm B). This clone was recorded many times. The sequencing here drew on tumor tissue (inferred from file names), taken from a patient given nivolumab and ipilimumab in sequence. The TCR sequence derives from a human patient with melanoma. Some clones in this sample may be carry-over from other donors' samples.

The CDR3 loop reads CASSLETSGPGETQYF. CDR3 DNA sequence: TGTGCCAGCAGCTTAGAGACTAGCGGGCCAGGGGAGACCCAGTACTTC. The chain combines TRBV11-3 with TRBJ2-5; 10 bases are a match to TRBD2. The germline V gene encodes CDR1 SGHNT and CDR2 YENEEA. The CDR3 extends over 16 amino acids. V lost 0 bases and J lost 5; bases outside the gene matches: 6. Full variable domain (rest looked up from reference TRBV11-3 and TRBJ2-5): EAGVVQSPRYKIIEKKQPVAFWCNPISGHNTLYWYLQNLGQGPELLIRYENEEAVDDSQLPKDRFSAERLKGVDSTLKIQPAELGDSAVYLCASSLETSGPGETQYFGPGTRLLVL.